Below, 10 T cell receptor beta chains from the same sample are listed, as sequenced in a study of OX40 agonist ivuxolimab in advanced cancers. Assay: immunoSEQ multiplex PCR; the TCRdb copy retains only in-frame clones and omits some. The sample holds about 77,000 clones, over 85% seen once. The starting material was CD4+ or CD8+ T cells sorted from blood, obtained in a trial of the OX40 agonist ivuxolimab. The receptors shown here come from an adult with an advanced solid tumor such as melanoma, head and neck, liver or kidney cancer.

The chain couples TRBV11-2 to TRBJ2-3; 10 bases are shared with TRBD2. The CDR3 is made up of 18 amino acids. Germline lookup yields CDR1 SGHAT and CDR2 FQNNGV. The ends lost 3 bases at V and 0 bases at J; junction bases unmatched: 9. CDR3 amino acids: CASSLAITSGASTDTQYF. DNA for the CDR3: TGTGCCAGCAGCTTGGCCATAACTAGCGGGGCTAGCACAGATACGCAGTATTTT. Looking up the rest from reference TRBV11-2 and TRBJ2-3 gives the full variable domain: EAGVAQSPRYKIIEKRQSVAFWCNPISGHATLYWYQQILGQGPKLLIQFQNNGVVDDSQLPKDRFSAERLKGVDSTLKIQPAKLEDSAVYLCASSLAITSGASTDTQYFGPGTRLTVL.

The chain uses TRBV6-5 and TRBJ1-2; the match to TRBD1 covers 8 bases. Looked up from germline, CDR1 is MNHEY and CDR2 is SVGAGI. The ends lost 0 bases at V and 7 bases at J; junction bases unmatched: 10. The CDR3 loop spans 16 amino acids. The CDR3 protein is CASSYSMHQGAIGYTF. CDR3 nucleotide sequence: TGTGCCAGCAGTTACTCGATGCATCAGGGGGCGATTGGCTACACCTTC.

The chain is built from TRBV5-1 and TRBJ2-2; 7 nucleotides align to TRBD2. Germline V CDR1 and CDR2: SGHRS, YFSETQ. CDR3 length: 14 residues. The V and J ends lost 3 bases and 5 bases, in that order; junction bases with no gene match: 4. CDR3 coding DNA: TGCGCCAGCAGCTCGAGCGGGATTACCGGGGAGCTGTTTTTT. Its protein is CASSSSGITGELFF.

The chain joins TRBV7-9 to TRBJ2-2; D is unresolved. Per germline, CDR1 SEHNR and CDR2 FQNEAQ (reference sequence). V lost 5 bases, J lost 6 bases, and 10 bases lay in between. The CDR3 runs to 13 residues. CDR3 region: CASSAPGPGELFF. The CDR3 DNA sequence: TGTGCCAGCAGCGCCCCCGGACCCGGGGAGCTGTTTTTT. The entire variable domain, with the rest obtained from reference TRBV7-9 and TRBJ2-2, is as follows: DTGVSQNPRHKITKRGQNVTFRCDPISEHNRLYWYRQTLGQGPEFLTYFQNEAQLEKSRLLSDRFSAERPKGSFSTLEIQRTEQGDSAMYLCASSAPGPGELFFGEGSRLTVL.

This clone appeared a single time. The V and J genes are TRBV4-1 and TRBJ1-1; D uncertain. Trimming shortened V by 0 bases and J by 11 bases, and 16 bases separated the two germline ends. The CDR3 is 14 amino acids. Germline lookup yields CDR1 MGHRA and CDR2 YSYEKL. Here the CDR3 DNA reads TGCGCCAGCAGCCAAGAGACCCGGGCTCTGGGGGCTTTCTTT. Residues: CASSQETRALGAFF.

This clone appeared once. This rearrangement joins TRBV6-1 to TRBJ1-2; D unresolved. V was trimmed by 7 bases and J by 4 bases, leaving 19 bases between them. Germline V gene lookup returns CDR1 MNHNS and CDR2 SASEGT. There are 15 residues in the CDR3. The CDR3: CASIHPSWTAYGYTF. In DNA, the CDR3 is TGTGCCAGCATCCACCCATCTTGGACGGCCTATGGCTACACCTTC.

J is TRBJ1-2 and V is TRBV10-3; D is uncertain. Germline values: CDR1 ENHRY, CDR2 SYGVKD. Trimming removed 0 bases at V and 8 bases at J, with 13 bases between. The CDR3 consists of 14 residues. The CDR3: CAISESEANKGYTF. The DNA of the CDR3 is TGTGCCATCAGTGAGTCGGAGGCCAACAAAGGCTACACCTTC.

This chain links TRBV5-6 with TRBJ2-7; D remains unclear. CDR1 SGHDT and CDR2 YYEEEE come from the germline V gene. This CDR3 has 12 amino acids. V was cut by 1 base and J by 3 bases, with 5 bases left in between. The CDR3 loop is CASSLNSYEQYF. CDR3 bases: TGTGCCAGCAGCTTGAACAGCTACGAGCAGTACTTC.

The chain is built from TRBV19 and TRBJ2-1, with D perhaps being TRBD1 or TRBD2 (5 bases each). V lost 5 bases to trimming and J lost 9 bases, with 14 bases between them. Germline-derived CDR1 and CDR2 are LNHDA and SQIVND (reference sequence). The length of the CDR3 is 13 residues. The CDR3 sequence: CASSAQGVGEQFF. The CDR3 DNA reads TGTGCCAGTAGTGCCCAGGGAGTCGGTGAGCAGTTCTTC. The variable domain in full, completed from reference TRBV19 and TRBJ2-1, reads DGGITQSPKYLFRKEGQNVTLSCEQNLNHDAMYWYRQDPGQGLRLIYYSQIVNDFQKGDIAEGYSVSREKKESFPLTVTSAQKNPTAFYLCASSAQGVGEQFFGPGTRLTVL.

This chain links TRBV5-1 with TRBJ1-2; TRBD1 aligns across 8 bases. The CDR3 has 14 amino acids. CDR1 is SGHRS and CDR2 is YFSETQ in the germline V gene. The V segment lost 5 bases and the J segment 5 bases; nucleotides outside the gene matches: 8. CDR3 DNA sequence: TGCGCCAGCAGGCCCGGGACAGGCGGTTATGGCTACACCTTC. As protein: CASRPGTGGYGYTF.